This T cell receptor (beta chain) was profiled in a study of technical replicates of blood from four donors. The CDR3 runs to 14 residues. Germline loops: CDR1 SEHNR, CDR2 FQNEAQ (reference sequence). The V end was cut by 5 bases, the J end by 1 base, with 9 bases between. Here immunoSEQ multiplex PCR was the method, and the copy in TCRdb shows in-frame clones only, minus some. The sample lists 53,000 or so clones; roughly 93% were seen once. Specimen: PBMCs. This TCR was sampled from a human donor in good health. Some clones in this sample may be carry-over from other donors' samples. The rearrangement uses TRBV7-9 and TRBJ2-4; no clear D gene. In nucleotides, the CDR3 is TGTGCCAGCAGCCGAGAGGAGGCCAAAAACATTCAGTACTTC. Protein product: CASSREEAKNIQYF.